Detailed here is one T cell receptor beta chain. What it binds is not known. These data are taken from a study of response to subunit inactivated influenza vaccine. The study, taken as a whole, reports: Authors suggested few new T cells are recruited by each seasonal influenza vaccination.

TCRdb ran MiXCR on the RT-PCR reads and lists one entry per CDR3 protein. Among 700,000 to 800,000 distinct CDR3 sequences listed, roughly 20% were seen once. This CDR3 contains 15 residues. Germline lookup yields CDR1 SGHRS and CDR2 YFSETQ. J was trimmed by 9 bases and V by 0 bases; bases with no gene match: 4. This sample comprised PBMCs from blood, obtained about 5 days after vaccination. The J gene is TRBJ2-1, the V gene TRBV5-1; TRBD2 aligns across 12 bases. The TCR was taken from a man in his fifties or sixties who received an inactivated influenza vaccine. CDR3 in amino acids: CASSLVASGGAEQFF. As DNA, the CDR3 is TGCGCCAGCAGCTTGGTGGCTAGCGGGGGGGCTGAGCAGTTCTTC.